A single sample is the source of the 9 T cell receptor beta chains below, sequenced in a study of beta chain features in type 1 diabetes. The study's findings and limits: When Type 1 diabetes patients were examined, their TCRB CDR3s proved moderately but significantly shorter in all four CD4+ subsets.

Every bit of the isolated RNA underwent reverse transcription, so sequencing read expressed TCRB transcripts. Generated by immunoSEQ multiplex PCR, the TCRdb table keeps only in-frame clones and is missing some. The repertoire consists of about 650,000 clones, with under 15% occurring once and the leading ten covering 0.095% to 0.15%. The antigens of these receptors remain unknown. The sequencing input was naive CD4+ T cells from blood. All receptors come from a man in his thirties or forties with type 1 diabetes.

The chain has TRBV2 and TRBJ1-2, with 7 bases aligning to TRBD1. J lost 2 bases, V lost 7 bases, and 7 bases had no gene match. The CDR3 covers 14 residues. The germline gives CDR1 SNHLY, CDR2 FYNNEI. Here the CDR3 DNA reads TGTGCCAGCATGGAGACGGGACAGAACTATGGCTACACCTTC. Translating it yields CASMETGQNYGYTF.

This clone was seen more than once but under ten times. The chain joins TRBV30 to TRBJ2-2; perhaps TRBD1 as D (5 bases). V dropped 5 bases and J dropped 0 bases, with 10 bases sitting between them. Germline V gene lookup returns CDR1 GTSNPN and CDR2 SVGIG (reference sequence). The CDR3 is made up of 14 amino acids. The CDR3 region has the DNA TGTGCCTGGGTGGACACTACGAACACCGGGGAGCTGTTTTTT. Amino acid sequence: CAWVDTTNTGELFF.

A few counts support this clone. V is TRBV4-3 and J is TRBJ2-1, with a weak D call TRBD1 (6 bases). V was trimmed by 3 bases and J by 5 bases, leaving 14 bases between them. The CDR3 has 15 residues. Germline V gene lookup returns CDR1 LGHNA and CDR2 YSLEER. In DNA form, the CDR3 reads TGCGCCAGCAGCCATCTACAGGGCGCGAACAATGAGCAGTTCTTC. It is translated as CASSHLQGANNEQFF.

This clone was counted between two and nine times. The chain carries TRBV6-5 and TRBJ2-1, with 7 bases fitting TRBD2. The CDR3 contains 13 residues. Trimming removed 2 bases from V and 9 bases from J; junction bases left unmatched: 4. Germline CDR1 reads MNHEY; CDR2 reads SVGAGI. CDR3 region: CASSYISGGEQFF. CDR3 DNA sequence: TGTGCCAGCAGTTACATCTCGGGGGGTGAGCAGTTCTTC.

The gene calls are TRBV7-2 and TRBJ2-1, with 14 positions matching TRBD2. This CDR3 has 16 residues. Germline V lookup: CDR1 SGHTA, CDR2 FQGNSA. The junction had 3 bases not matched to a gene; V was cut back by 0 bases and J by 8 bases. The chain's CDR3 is CASSLAGTSGGYEQFF. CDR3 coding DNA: TGTGCCAGCAGCTTAGCCGGGACTAGCGGGGGCTATGAGCAGTTCTTC.

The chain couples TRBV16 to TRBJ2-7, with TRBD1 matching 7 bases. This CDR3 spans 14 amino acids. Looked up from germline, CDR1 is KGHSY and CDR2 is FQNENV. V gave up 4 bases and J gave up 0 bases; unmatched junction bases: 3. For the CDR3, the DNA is TGTGCCAGCAGCCGGGGACAGACCTCCTACGAGCAGTACTTC. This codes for CASSRGQTSYEQYF.

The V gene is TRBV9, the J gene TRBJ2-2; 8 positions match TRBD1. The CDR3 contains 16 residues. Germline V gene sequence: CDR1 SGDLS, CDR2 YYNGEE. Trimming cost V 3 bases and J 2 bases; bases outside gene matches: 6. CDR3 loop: CASSALGQGNTGELFF. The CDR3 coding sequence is TGTGCCAGCAGCGCCCTTGGACAGGGTAACACCGGGGAGCTGTTTTTT.

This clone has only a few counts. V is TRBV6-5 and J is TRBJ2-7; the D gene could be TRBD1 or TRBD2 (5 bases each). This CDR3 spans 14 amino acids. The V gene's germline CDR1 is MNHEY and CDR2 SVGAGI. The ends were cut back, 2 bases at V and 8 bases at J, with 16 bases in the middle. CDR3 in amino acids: CASSYNEWGSKQYF. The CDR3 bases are TGTGCCAGCAGTTACAACGAATGGGGGAGTAAGCAGTACTTC.

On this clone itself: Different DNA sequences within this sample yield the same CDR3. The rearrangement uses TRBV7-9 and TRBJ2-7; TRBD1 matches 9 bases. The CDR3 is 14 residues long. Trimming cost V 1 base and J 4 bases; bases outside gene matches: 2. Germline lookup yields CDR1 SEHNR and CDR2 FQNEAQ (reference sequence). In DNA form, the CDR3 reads TGTGCCAGCAGCTTAGGGGGACAGGGATACGAGCAGTACTTC. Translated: CASSLGGQGYEQYF.